A single sample gave rise to the 21 T cell receptor beta chains below, sequenced in a study of CD8 T cells in Susac syndrome (dated by TCRdb to the late 2010s). Preparation of the library involved the immunoSEQ multiplex PCR assay. RNA was extracted with the RNeasy kit and about 0.5 to 1 ug was reverse transcribed using random hexamers. Using fastp trimming at Q25 and MiXCR clonotype assembly, TCRdb reanalyzed the public sequencing data and kept in-frame beta chains. CDR3 protein duplicates are merged, each entry listing the most common genes and DNA. Counted in this sample were 150,000 to 200,000 distinct CDR3 sequences; roughly 95% of them appeared once. The biggest ten clones account for about 0.1% of the sample. Material: CD4+ T cells from PBMCs. Receptors originate from a human donor with multiple sclerosis.

The gene calls are TRBV20-1 and TRBJ2-5; 8 bases are shared with TRBD2. Per germline, CDR1 DFQATT and CDR2 SNEGSKA (reference sequence). V lost 5 bases and J lost 4; bases outside the gene matches: 6. The CDR3 sequence is 13 residues long. In DNA form, the CDR3 reads TGCAGTGCTCCCGGGGGGGGGAGAGAGACCCAGTACTTC. Its protein is CSAPGGGRETQYF.

This sequence joins TRBV28 and TRBJ2-1; 9 bases match TRBD2. Trimming removed 10 bases from V and 10 bases from J; junction bases left unmatched: 11. From germline, CDR1 is MDHEN and CDR2 SYDVKM. The CDR3 loop spans 13 amino acids. Here the CDR3 reads CATPGREGGEQFF. The CDR3 coding sequence is TGTGCCACCCCGGGGCGGGAGGGCGGAGAGCAGTTCTTC.

V is TRBV5-4 and J is TRBJ2-5; a weak D match, TRBD1 (5 bases). Germline lookup yields CDR1 SGHNT and CDR2 YYREEE (reference sequence). The germline V and J ends were trimmed by 1 base and 4 bases, with 20 bases remaining between them. This CDR3 is 17 amino acids long. The CDR3 is CASSLNRTTGRRETQYF. In DNA, the CDR3 is TGTGCCAGCAGCTTGAATAGGACAACCGGACGGCGAGAGACCCAGTACTTC.

This chain links TRBV30 with TRBJ1-2, with D possibly matching TRBD1 (6 bases). The CDR3 has 12 residues. The ends were cut back, 0 bases at V and 11 bases at J, with 13 bases in the middle. Germline assignment: CDR1 GTSNPN and CDR2 SVGIG (reference sequence). CDR3 region: CAWSVGVTGYTF. CDR3 in DNA: TGTGCCTGGAGTGTCGGGGTCACAGGGTACACCTTC.

In its sample, this clonotype was seen a few times. V gene TRBV30 combines with J gene TRBJ1-1; D may be TRBD1 (6 bases). Germline CDR1 GTSNPN, CDR2 SVGIG (reference sequence). Trimming took off 4 bases at V and 0 bases at J, with 12 bases between the two ends. The CDR3 contains 14 residues. Here the CDR3 reads CAWNIGQMNTEAFF. CDR3 in DNA: TGTGCCTGGAACATCGGACAGATGAACACTGAAGCTTTCTTT.

The chain combines TRBV30 with TRBJ1-2; no reliable D call. This CDR3 is built from 14 residues. V was pared by 2 bases and J by 0 bases, with 10 bases between. Germline CDR1 reads GTSNPN; CDR2 reads SVGIG (reference sequence). CDR3 sequence (DNA): TGTGCCTGGAGTTTTGGAAGTTCTAACTATGGCTACACCTTC. The encoded protein is CAWSFGSSNYGYTF.

The chain is built from TRBV10-3 and TRBJ2-3; no firm D call. The CDR3 spans 13 residues. Trimming took off 4 bases at V and 2 bases at J, with 7 bases between the two ends. The germline V gene encodes CDR1 ENHRY and CDR2 SYGVKD. The CDR3 here is CAISGLDTDTQYF. In DNA, the CDR3 is TGTGCCATCAGTGGTCTCGACACAGATACGCAGTATTTT.

V gene TRBV30 combines with J gene TRBJ1-3; TRBD1 matches at 8 bases. Germline assignment: CDR1 GTSNPN and CDR2 SVGIG (reference sequence). This CDR3 region has 17 residues. V gave up 3 bases and J gave up 0 bases; unmatched junction bases: 10. CDR3 sequence: CAWRVAGGSFSGNTIYF. The CDR3, as DNA: TGTGCCTGGAGAGTAGCAGGGGGCTCCTTCTCTGGAAACACCATATATTTT.

V gene TRBV20-1 combines with J gene TRBJ2-3; 9 bases are shared with TRBD2. Germline CDR1 DFQATT, CDR2 SNEGSKA (reference sequence). This CDR3 comprises 16 residues. Trimming removed 0 bases from V and 4 bases from J; junction bases left unmatched: 8. CDR3 nucleotides: TGCAGTGCTAGAGACCATAGCGGGAGCGGGGCAGATACGCAGTATTTT. Protein: CSARDHSGSGADTQYF.

The chain recombines TRBV2 with TRBJ2-3; the D is unclear. V was cut by 1 base and J by 4 bases, with 3 bases left in between. CDR1 and CDR2 (germline): SNHLY, FYNNEI. This CDR3 region has 12 residues. As DNA, the CDR3 is TGTGCCAGCAGTGAAGGGGCAGATACGCAGTATTTT. It encodes CASSEGADTQYF. Full variable domain (outside the CDR3, taken from reference TRBV2 and TRBJ2-3): EPEVTQTPSHQVTQMGQEVILRCVPISNHLYFYWYRQILGQKVEFLVSFYNNEISEKSEIFDDQFSVERPDGSNFTLKIRSTKLEDSAMYFCASSEGADTQYFGPGTRLTVL.

V usage is TRBV5-1 and J usage is TRBJ1-3, with D perhaps TRBD1 (5 bases). Trimming removed 0 bases at V and 3 bases at J, with 13 bases between. Germline V gene lookup returns CDR1 SGHRS and CDR2 YFSETQ. The CDR3 sequence is 16 residues long. The CDR3 nucleotides read TGCGCCAGCAGCTTGGGCAGATGGACAAGTGGAAACACCATATATTTT. Residues: CASSLGRWTSGNTIYF.

The genes are TRBV4-2 and TRBJ2-7; D not resolved. Trimming took 0 bases from V and 1 from J, leaving 7 bases between them. Germline loops: CDR1 LGHNA, CDR2 YNFKEQ. The CDR3 extends over 14 amino acids. CDR3 sequence (DNA): TGTGCCAGCAGCCAAGATGACCGTTCCTACGAGCAGTACTTC. Amino acids: CASSQDDRSYEQYF.

This chain joins TRBV12-3 or TRBV12-4 and TRBJ1-1; a weak D match, TRBD1 (6 bases). Trimming shortened V by 10 bases and J by 0 bases, and 6 bases separated the two germline ends. The CDR3 is 11 residues long. The CDR3 protein is CANRVNTEAFF. CDR3 nucleotide sequence: TGTGCCAACAGGGTGAACACTGAAGCTTTCTTT.

J is TRBJ2-5 and V is TRBV27; D uncertain. CDR1 is MNHEY, CDR2 SMNVEV, per germline (reference sequence). V gave up 6 bases and J gave up 2 bases, with 10 bases separating them. The CDR3 contains 13 residues. The CDR3 spells CASRTGSQETQYF. CDR3 DNA sequence: TGTGCCAGCAGAACCGGGTCACAAGAGACCCAGTACTTC.

The J gene is TRBJ2-1, the V gene TRBV6-5, with TRBD2 matching 9 bases. CDR3 length: 15 residues. Germline V CDR1 and CDR2: MNHEY, SVGAGI. V lost 2 bases, J lost 6 bases, and 5 bases stayed unmatched. CDR3 bases: TGTGCCAGCAGTTACGGGTCTAGCGGGGTCAATGAGCAGTTCTTC. This encodes CASSYGSSGVNEQFF.

This chain uses TRBV4-1 with TRBJ1-5, with D possibly TRBD1 on 5 matching bases. This CDR3 contains 16 residues. V lost 0 bases to trimming and J lost 4 bases, with 13 bases between them. Germline V CDR1 and CDR2: MGHRA, YSYEKL. This chain's CDR3 is CASSQDEGRTNQPQHF. Here the CDR3 DNA reads TGCGCCAGCAGCCAAGATGAGGGGCGGACAAATCAGCCCCAGCATTTT.

The V and J genes are TRBV5-8 and TRBJ1-1; tentatively, D is TRBD1 (5 bases). From germline, CDR1 is SGHTS and CDR2 YDEGEE. V was trimmed by 0 bases and J by 0 bases, leaving 9 bases between them. This CDR3 has 15 residues. In DNA form, the CDR3 reads TGTGCCAGCAGCTTGGGAGGGACGGTGAACACTGAAGCTTTCTTT. Protein product: CASSLGGTVNTEAFF. Full variable domain (rest looked up from reference TRBV5-8 and TRBJ1-1): EAGVTQSPTHLIKTRGQQATLRCSPISGHTSVYWYQQALGLGLQFLLWYDEGEERNRGNFPPRFSGRQFPNYSSELNVNALELEDSALYLCASSLGGTVNTEAFFGQGTRLTVV.

CDR3 amino acids: CASSRDLAGGSNEQFF. The CDR3 bases are TGTGCCAGCAGCCGAGACCTAGCGGGAGGCTCAAATGAGCAGTTCTTC. The rearrangement uses TRBV4-2 and TRBJ2-1; 11 bases agree with TRBD2. The CDR3 has 16 residues. CDR1 is LGHNA, CDR2 YNFKEQ, per germline. J lost 7 bases, V lost 4 bases, and 9 bases had no gene match.

V usage is TRBV28 and J usage is TRBJ2-7, with 7 bases identical to TRBD1. This CDR3 region has 14 residues. The germline CDR1 and CDR2 sequences are MDHEN and SYDVKM. Trimming took 7 bases from V and 3 from J; bases not matched to a gene: 9. The CDR3 nucleotides are TGTGCCAGCACCAAAGGGGGCTGGAACTACGAGCAGTACTTC. Encoded protein: CASTKGGWNYEQYF.

J is TRBJ2-7 and V is TRBV5-1; D perhaps matches TRBD2 (6 bases). Germline lookup yields CDR1 SGHRS and CDR2 YFSETQ. The CDR3 length is 18 residues. V lost 1 base and J 0 bases, leaving 20 bases between the germline ends. In nucleotides, the CDR3 is TGCGCCAGCAGCTTGTTGTCGATCGGGGGTACGCTCTCCTACGAGCAGTACTTC. The encoded protein is CASSLLSIGGTLSYEQYF.

The V gene is TRBV29-1, the J gene TRBJ2-1, with TRBD2 matching 13 bases. The CDR3 is 16 amino acids. V shed 0 bases and J 8 bases; nucleotides not matched to a gene: 7. CDR1 SQVTM and CDR2 ANQGSEA come from the germline V gene. CDR3 residues: CSVEDRRTSGSDEQFF. CDR3 DNA: TGCAGCGTTGAAGATCGCAGGACTAGCGGGAGCGATGAGCAGTTCTTC.